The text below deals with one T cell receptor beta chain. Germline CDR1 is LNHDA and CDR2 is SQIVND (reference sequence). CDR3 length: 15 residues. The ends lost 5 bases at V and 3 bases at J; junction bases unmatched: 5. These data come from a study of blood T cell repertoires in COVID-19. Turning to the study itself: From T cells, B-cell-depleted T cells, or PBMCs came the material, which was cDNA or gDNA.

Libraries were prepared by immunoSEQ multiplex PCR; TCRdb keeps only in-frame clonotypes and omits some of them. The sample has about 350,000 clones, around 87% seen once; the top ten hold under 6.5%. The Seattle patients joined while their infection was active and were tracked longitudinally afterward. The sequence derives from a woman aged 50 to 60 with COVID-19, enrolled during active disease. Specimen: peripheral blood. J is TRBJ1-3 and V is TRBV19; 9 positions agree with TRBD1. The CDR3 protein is CASSARTGVGNTIYF. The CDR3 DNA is TGTGCCAGTAGTGCACGGACAGGGGTTGGAAACACCATATATTTT.